This TCR beta chain is from a study of blood T cell repertoires in COVID-19. Clones were read by immunoSEQ multiplex PCR, and TCRdb kept only the in-frame ones, dropping some. In the table there are around 60,000 clones, more than 90% of which are singletons. Germline CDR1 and CDR2: KGHDR and SFDVKD. The CDR3 is 14 residues long. The junction had 4 bases not matched to a gene; V was cut back by 3 bases and J by 5 bases. This chain joins TRBV24-1 and TRBJ2-5, with TRBD1 matching over 8 bases. Specimen: peripheral blood. The sequence derives from a man in his fifties or sixties with acute or convalescent COVID-19. CDR3 sequence: CATSDPGQVETQYF. CDR3 nucleotides: TGTGCCACCAGTGATCCGGGACAGGTGGAGACCCAGTACTTC.